These 24 T cell receptor beta chains originate from one sample sequenced in a study of blood T cells in healthy people across ages. The use of a sample-barcoded 5' primer and a J-beta primer mix characterized a second PCR of roughly 6 to 11 cycles. TCRdb re-called the 5' RACE reads through MiXCR, storing one row per CDR3 protein. This sample has about 640,000 distinct CDR3 sequences, with roughly three fifths found just once. Specimen: blood. These receptor sequences come from a man between 60 and 70 years old in good health.

This clonotype appeared a few times. The chain combines TRBV24-1 with TRBJ2-3; 10 bases fit TRBD1. With 2 bases clipped from V and 5 bases from J, the junction kept 9 bases outside the gene matches. Germline-derived CDR1 and CDR2 are KGHDR and SFDVKD. The CDR3 is made up of 17 amino acids. CDR3 bases: TGTGCCACCAGTGATTCCACACCGGGACAGGGGAGAGATACGCAGTATTTT. Translating gives CATSDSTPGQGRDTQYF.

The chain recombines TRBV3-1 with TRBJ2-5; maybe TRBD2 (6 bases). Germline V CDR1 and CDR2: LGHDT, YNNKEL (reference sequence). The CDR3 has 15 residues. The V gene lost 3 bases and the J gene lost 5 bases, with 16 bases spanning the gap. The CDR3 DNA is TGTGCCAGCAGCCAGCTTTGGGGGGATGAGGAGACCCAGTACTTC. It yields the protein CASSQLWGDEETQYF.

V is TRBV5-1 and J is TRBJ1-2; 7 nucleotides align to TRBD1. CDR3 size: 16 residues. Germline V gives CDR1 SGHRS, CDR2 YFSETQ. With V trimmed by 0 bases and J by 7 bases, 12 bases remained unmatched. In nucleotides, the CDR3 is TGCGCCAGCAGCTTGGCCGCAACAGGGGCGGCTGGTGGCTACACCTTC. The encoded protein is CASSLAATGAAGGYTF. The full variable domain, in which reference TRBV5-1 and TRBJ1-2 provide the parts outside the CDR3, is KAGVTQTPRYLIKTRGQQVTLSCSPISGHRSVSWYQQTPGQGLQFLFEYFSETQRNKGNFPGRFSGRQFSNSRSEMNVSTLELGDSALYLCASSLAATGAAGGYTFGSGTRLTVV.

This clonotype appeared once. V and J are TRBV6-5 and TRBJ1-1; perhaps TRBD1 as D (5 bases). The CDR3 extends over 14 amino acids. Germline values: CDR1 MNHEY, CDR2 SVGAGI. V lost 1 base, J lost 5 bases, and 11 bases lay in between. The CDR3 loop is CASSYWAGRTEAFF. Here the CDR3 DNA reads TGTGCCAGCAGTTACTGGGCAGGGCGAACTGAAGCTTTCTTT.

The chain uses TRBV5-6 and TRBJ2-7; 10 nucleotides agree with TRBD1. The ends lost 3 bases at V and 5 bases at J; junction bases unmatched: 8. The CDR3 is 15 residues long. Germline CDR1 is SGHDT and CDR2 is YYEEEE. The CDR3 region has the DNA TGTGCCAGCAGCTCGGCCGGGACAGGGGACGACGAGCAGTACTTC. It encodes CASSSAGTGDDEQYF. Full variable domain (rest looked up from reference TRBV5-6 and TRBJ2-7): DAGVTQSPTHLIKTRGQQVTLRCSPKSGHDTVSWYQQALGQGPQFIFQYYEEEERQRGNFPDRFSGHQFPNYSSELNVNALLLGDSALYLCASSSAGTGDDEQYFGPGTRLTVT.

J is TRBJ1-5 and V is TRBV12-3 or TRBV12-4; the D gene is possibly TRBD1 (6 bases). The CDR3 consists of 12 residues. The ends were cut back, 11 bases at V and 5 bases at J, with 13 bases in the middle. In DNA form, the CDR3 reads TGTGCCGCGGGGACAATCGATCAGCCCCAGCATTTT. Translated: CAAGTIDQPQHF.

This clonotype was observed a handful of times. CDR3 nucleotide sequence: TGCGCCAGCAGCTTTGGGAGGGCGGAGACCCAGTACTTC. This encodes CASSFGRAETQYF. The chain couples TRBV5-1 to TRBJ2-5; the match to TRBD2 covers 7 bases. The V gene end was trimmed by 2 bases and the J gene end by 5 bases; junction bases not matched to a gene: 3. This CDR3 spans 13 amino acids. CDR1 is SGHRS, CDR2 YFSETQ, per germline.

J is TRBJ2-7 and V is TRBV7-6, with D possibly TRBD1 on 6 matching bases. Germline values: CDR1 SGHVS, CDR2 FNYEAQ. The CDR3 has 17 amino acids. V was trimmed by 5 bases and J by 1 base, leaving 21 bases between them. Here the CDR3 reads CASSRGLQGFSSYEQYF. As DNA, the CDR3 is TGTGCCAGCAGCCGGGGCCTACAGGGATTTAGTTCCTACGAGCAGTACTTC.

This clonotype was observed a few times. The chain couples TRBV7-6 to TRBJ2-7, with D maybe TRBD2 (5 bases). The J call is doubtful: the DNA matches TRBJ2-5 better. This CDR3 comprises 16 residues. Germline CDR1 reads SGHVS; CDR2 reads FNYEAQ. The CDR3 DNA reads as TGTGCCAGCAGCTCCCGTTCCGGAACTAGTTCGGAGACCCAGTACTTC. This codes for CASSSRSGTSSETQYF.

The chain joins TRBV4-2 to TRBJ1-1; possibly TRBD1 for D (5 bases). Trimming left V 1 base short and J 3 bases short, with 18 bases between. This CDR3 comprises 17 residues. Germline V gene data show CDR1 as LGHNA and CDR2 as YNFKEQ. CDR3 sequence: CASSQGGLGLGDTEAFF. CDR3 in DNA: TGTGCCAGCAGCCAAGGGGGCTTGGGGCTGGGGGACACTGAAGCTTTCTTT.

This clonotype has just a few counts. The V gene is TRBV5-1, the J gene TRBJ2-1, with TRBD2 matching 7 bases. Germline V gives CDR1 SGHRS, CDR2 YFSETQ. V dropped 4 bases and J dropped 2; count of bases not matched to a gene: 12. The CDR3 spans 17 residues. In nucleotides, the CDR3 is TGCGCCAGCAGCCCCACCTTAGCGGGCGCGACCTACAATGAGCAGTTCTTC. This translates into CASSPTLAGATYNEQFF.

This chain connects TRBV7-9 to TRBJ1-2, with D perhaps matching TRBD1 (5 bases). The CDR3 loop spans 12 amino acids. The germline CDR1 and CDR2 sequences are SEHNR and FQNEAQ (reference sequence). The ends were cut back, 1 base at V and 8 bases at J, with 8 bases in the middle. CDR3 sequence reads: CASSLVGEGYTF. CDR3 DNA sequence: TGTGCCAGCAGCTTAGTAGGGGAAGGCTACACCTTC.

This chain joins TRBV20-1 and TRBJ2-1, with 9 bases aligning to TRBD2. Trimming took 0 bases from V and 6 from J; bases not matched to a gene: 12. Looked up from germline, CDR1 is DFQATT and CDR2 is SNEGSKA (reference sequence). The CDR3 has 17 residues. CDR3 in amino acids: CSARDSGLAGGGNEQFF. Written as DNA, the CDR3 is TGCAGTGCTAGAGATTCGGGACTGGCGGGGGGGGGCAATGAGCAGTTCTTC.

The gene calls are TRBV10-3 and TRBJ2-5; 8 nucleotides match TRBD2. Looked up from germline, CDR1 is ENHRY and CDR2 is SYGVKD. This CDR3 is 16 amino acids long. Unmatched junction bases numbered 17, after V lost 10 bases and J lost 4 bases. The CDR3 DNA reads as TGTGCCACCACCAGCCGTAGCGGGGATCAATTAGAGACCCAGTACTTC. It yields the protein CATTSRSGDQLETQYF.

The chain couples TRBV27 to TRBJ2-4; TRBD2 agrees at 10 bases. The CDR3 extends over 20 amino acids. After removal of 4 bases from V and 1 base from J, the junction contained 16 bases not matched to a gene. Germline lookup yields CDR1 MNHEY and CDR2 SMNVEV (reference sequence). The CDR3 coding sequence is TGTGCCAGCAGTTCCGGAACTAGCGGGGTAACCCCTCTTGCCAAAAACATTCAGTACTTC. This sequence encodes CASSSGTSGVTPLAKNIQYF.

This clonotype came up a few times. The chain has TRBV24-1 and TRBJ1-2; D may be TRBD1 (6 bases). V was pared by 9 bases and J by 6 bases, with 16 bases between. Germline V CDR1 and CDR2: KGHDR, SFDVKD. The CDR3 has 13 amino acids. CDR3 amino acids: CATRRGGSDGYTF. CDR3 bases: TGTGCCACCCGCAGGGGAGGTTCGGATGGCTACACCTTC.

The chain joins TRBV4-3 to TRBJ2-1, with D hard to call. This CDR3 spans 13 amino acids. Looked up from germline, CDR1 is LGHNA and CDR2 is YSLEER. The V gene lost 2 bases and the J gene lost 7 bases, with 9 bases spanning the gap. CDR3 nucleotide sequence: TGCGCCAGCAGCCAACCACTTCGGAATGAGCAGTTCTTC. Its protein is CASSQPLRNEQFF.

This clonotype was detected a few times. The gene calls are TRBV4-1 and TRBJ2-7; D may be TRBD1 (6 bases). The J call may be in error: the DNA end matches TRBJ2-5 better. The CDR3 has 15 residues. The germline V gene encodes CDR1 MGHRA and CDR2 YSYEKL. CDR3 bases: TGCGCCAGCAGCCACCCGGACAGAGACCAAGAGACCCAGTACTTC. Its protein product is CASSHPDRDQETQYF.

The chain is built from TRBV20-1 and TRBJ2-7; TRBD1 matches 8 bases. Germline V CDR1 and CDR2: DFQATT, SNEGSKA (reference sequence). Trimming cost V 5 bases and J 1 base; bases outside gene matches: 13. The CDR3 has 16 residues. CDR3 protein: CSAAQPRDRGSYEQYF. The CDR3 coding sequence is TGCAGTGCTGCCCAACCCCGAGACAGGGGATCCTACGAGCAGTACTTC.

This clonotype was recorded a few times. The genes are TRBV9 and TRBJ2-5; D might be TRBD2 (5 bases). V lost 1 base and J 5 bases, leaving 9 bases between the germline ends. Per germline, CDR1 SGDLS and CDR2 YYNGEE. The CDR3 totals 13 residues. CDR3 DNA: TGTGCCAGCAGCGTATCGGGGTACGAGACCCAGTACTTC. This gives the protein CASSVSGYETQYF. Using reference TRBV9 and TRBJ2-5 for the parts outside the CDR3, the full variable domain is DSGVTQTPKHLITATGQRVTLRCSPRSGDLSVYWYQQSLDQGLQFLIQYYNGEERAKGNILERFSAQQFPDLHSELNLSSLELGDSALYFCASSVSGYETQYFGPGTRLLVL.

The chain employs TRBV4-2 and TRBJ1-5, with D hard to call. This CDR3 has 18 residues. Germline V gene sequence: CDR1 LGHNA, CDR2 YNFKEQ. V was cut by 0 bases and J by 0 bases, with 15 bases left in between. For the CDR3, the DNA is TGTGCCAGCAGCCAAGATCGGGATGGGAGATATAGCAATCAGCCCCAGCATTTT. This codes for CASSQDRDGRYSNQPQHF.

This clonotype came up a few times. The genes are TRBV10-3 and TRBJ1-5; D is undetermined. The ends were cut back, 0 bases at V and 1 base at J, with 4 bases in the middle. Germline CDR1 reads ENHRY; CDR2 reads SYGVKD. There are 14 residues in the CDR3. In DNA, the CDR3 is TGTGCCATCAGTGAGTCTCTAAGCAATCAGCCCCAGCATTTT. Its protein product is CAISESLSNQPQHF.

V is TRBV18 and J is TRBJ2-1; no clear D. The CDR3 sequence is 15 residues long. Trimming removed 3 bases from V and 6 bases from J, with 15 bases in between. Germline CDR1 is KGHSH and CDR2 is LQKENI. This chain's CDR3 is CASSPSRDTANEQFF. CDR3 DNA sequence: TGTGCCAGCTCACCCTCACGAGATACGGCCAATGAGCAGTTCTTC.

CDR3 region: CASSLAVTKNIQYF. The CDR3 region has the DNA TGTGCCAGCAGCTTAGCAGTGACAAAAAACATTCAGTACTTC. The rearrangement links TRBV11-2 to TRBJ2-4; D ambiguous. There are 14 residues in the CDR3. Germline V gives CDR1 SGHAT, CDR2 FQNNGV. The V gene lost 1 base and the J gene lost 4 bases, with 8 bases spanning the gap.